This record looks at one TCR beta chain sequence and its context. The antigen is undetermined. The data derive from a study of cytomegalovirus exposure and HLA in healthy donors. Study at large: The early release's HLA-typed donors yielded some 85 million unique TCRs. General study results and limits: A later analysis found common viral pathogens apparently linked to several of the most significant clusters. Judged likely to be a sequencing artifact was a cluster of highly shared sequence variants. A later analysis reportedly identified an Asian-associated ancestry cluster as carrying fewer N-insertions than the 666-donor mean.

PCR involved 60 Vbeta and 13 Jbeta primers. Measured with immunoSEQ multiplex PCR; TCRdb has only the in-frame clones, and not every one. This table has 100,000 to 150,000 clones, 81% appearing once. The germline V gene has CDR1 LNHDA and CDR2 SQIVND (reference sequence). V lost 0 bases and J lost 0; bases outside the gene matches: 3. The CDR3 is 16 residues long. This chain connects TRBV19 to TRBJ1-2; 8 nucleotides match TRBD1. Specimen: PBMCs. This clonotype originated in a young man in good health and CMV-seropositive. The CDR3, as DNA: TGTGCCAGTAGTATAGATAGGACAGGGACTAACTATGGCTACACCTTC. Residues: CASSIDRTGTNYGYTF.